A selection of T cell receptor beta chains follows, all from one sample in a study of T cell responses to AZD1222 COVID-19 vaccine. Repertoires were generated with immunoSEQ multiplex PCR, while TCRdb's copy carries only in-frame clones and drops some. Of around 190,000 clones listed, approximately 90% are singletons. The input for sequencing was peripheral blood, taken 28 days after the second AZD1222 dose. The receptors derive from an adult who received the AZD1222 COVID-19 vaccine. The CDR3 runs from the conserved cysteine through the conserved F or W. A D gene is named only where the DNA matches it firmly. The size of a clone is reported for some rows only, either as once, few or many, or as a class for expanded clones.

v_call,clone_size,d_call,j_call,cdr3_aa,cdr3_nt
TRBV7-2,NA,NA,TRBJ2-5,CASTTRVSQETQYF,TGTGCCAGCACCACCAGGGTTTCCCAAGAGACCCAGTACTTC
TRBV6-2/TRBV6-3,NA,TRBD2,TRBJ2-7,CASSTPGLAGPYEQYF,TGTGCCAGCAGTACTCCGGGACTAGCGGGGCCCTACGAGCAGTACTTC
TRBV30,NA,NA,TRBJ1-1,CAWSALDLAFF,TGTGCCTGGAGTGCTTTAGACTTGGCTTTCTTT
TRBV29-1,once,TRBD1,TRBJ2-5,CSANRGRETQYF,TGCAGCGCAAACAGGGGGCGCGAGACCCAGTACTTC
TRBV19,once,TRBD1,TRBJ1-5,CASSMGQGASQPQHF,TGTGCCAGTAGTATGGGACAGGGGGCTTCCCAGCCCCAGCATTTT
TRBV11-3,NA,NA,TRBJ1-6,CASSQGGYNSPLHF,TGTGCCAGCAGCCAAGGGGGATATAATTCACCCCTCCACTTT
TRBV18,once,NA,TRBJ2-7,CASSRPPGVSYEQYF,TGTGCCAGCTCACGCCCCCCAGGGGTCTCCTACGAGCAGTACTTC
TRBV9,NA,NA,TRBJ1-2,CASSVGVSRGANYGYTF,TGTGCCAGCAGCGTAGGTGTCAGTAGGGGGGCTAACTATGGCTACACCTTC
TRBV18,NA,TRBD1,TRBJ1-1,CASSPRLQGVVETEAFF,TGTGCCAGCTCACCAAGGTTACAGGGGGTGGTGGAGACTGAAGCTTTCTTT
TRBV6-5,once,TRBD1,TRBJ1-1,CASRGQINTEAFF,TGTGCCAGCAGGGGACAGATCAACACTGAAGCTTTCTTT
TRBV5-1,once,TRBD1,TRBJ1-4,CASGTGTGDEKLFF,TGCGCCAGCGGAACCGGGACAGGGGATGAAAAACTGTTTTTT